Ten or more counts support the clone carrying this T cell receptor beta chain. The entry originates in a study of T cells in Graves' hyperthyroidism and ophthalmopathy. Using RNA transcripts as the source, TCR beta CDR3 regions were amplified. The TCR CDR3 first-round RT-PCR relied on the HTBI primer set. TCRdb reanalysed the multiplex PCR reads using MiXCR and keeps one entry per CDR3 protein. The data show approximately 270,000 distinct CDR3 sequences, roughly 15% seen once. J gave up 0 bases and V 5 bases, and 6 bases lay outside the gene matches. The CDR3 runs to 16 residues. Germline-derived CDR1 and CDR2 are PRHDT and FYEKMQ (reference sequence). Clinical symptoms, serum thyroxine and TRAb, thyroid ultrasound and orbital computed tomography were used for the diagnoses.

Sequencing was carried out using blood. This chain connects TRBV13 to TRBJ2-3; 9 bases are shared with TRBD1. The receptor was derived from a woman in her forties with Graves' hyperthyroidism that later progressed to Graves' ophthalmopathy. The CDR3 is CASSASDRGSTDTQYF. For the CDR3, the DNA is TGTGCCAGCAGCGCCTCGGACAGGGGAAGCACAGATACGCAGTATTTT.